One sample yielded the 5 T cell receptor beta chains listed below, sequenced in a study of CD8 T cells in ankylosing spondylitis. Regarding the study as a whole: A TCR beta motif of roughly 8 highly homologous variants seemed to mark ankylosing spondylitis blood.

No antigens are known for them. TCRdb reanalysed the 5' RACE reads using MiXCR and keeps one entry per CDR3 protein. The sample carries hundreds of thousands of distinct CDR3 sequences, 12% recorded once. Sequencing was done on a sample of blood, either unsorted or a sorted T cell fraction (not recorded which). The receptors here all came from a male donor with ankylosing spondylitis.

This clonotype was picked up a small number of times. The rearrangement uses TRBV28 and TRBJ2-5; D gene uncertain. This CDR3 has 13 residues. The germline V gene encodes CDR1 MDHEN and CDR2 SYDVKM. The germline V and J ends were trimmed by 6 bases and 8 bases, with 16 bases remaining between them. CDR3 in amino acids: CASSSGPVGTQYF. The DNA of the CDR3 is TGTGCCAGCAGCTCGGGCCCCGTAGGTACCCAGTACTTC.

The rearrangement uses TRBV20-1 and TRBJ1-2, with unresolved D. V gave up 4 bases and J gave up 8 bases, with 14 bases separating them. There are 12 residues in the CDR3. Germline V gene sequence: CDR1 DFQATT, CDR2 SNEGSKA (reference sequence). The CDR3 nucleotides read TGCAGTGCTACCGCTGTCGACGGCGGCTACACCTTC. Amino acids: CSATAVDGGYTF.

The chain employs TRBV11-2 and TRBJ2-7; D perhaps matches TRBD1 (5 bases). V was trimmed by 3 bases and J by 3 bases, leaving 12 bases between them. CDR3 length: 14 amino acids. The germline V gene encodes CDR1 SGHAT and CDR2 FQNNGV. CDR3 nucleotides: TGTGCCAGCAGCTTTGAGCCAGGGCTCTACGAGCAGTACTTC. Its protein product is CASSFEPGLYEQYF.

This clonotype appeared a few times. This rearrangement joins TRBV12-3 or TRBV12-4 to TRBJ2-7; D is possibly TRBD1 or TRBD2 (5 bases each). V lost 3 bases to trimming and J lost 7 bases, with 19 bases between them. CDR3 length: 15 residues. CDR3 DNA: TGTGCCAGCAGTTTGACCCGGGGCCCACCGGGGGAGCAGTACTTC. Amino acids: CASSLTRGPPGEQYF.

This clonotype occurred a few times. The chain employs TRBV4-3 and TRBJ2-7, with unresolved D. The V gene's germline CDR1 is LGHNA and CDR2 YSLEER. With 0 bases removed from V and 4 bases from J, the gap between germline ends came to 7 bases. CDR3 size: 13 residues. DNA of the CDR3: TGCGCCAGCAGCCAAGATGGCACTTACGAGCAGTACTTC. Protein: CASSQDGTYEQYF.